This T cell receptor (beta chain) was obtained from a study of PD-1 blockade in mismatch repair-deficient tumors. The CDR3 has 17 residues. Germline loops: CDR1 MGHRA, CDR2 YSYEKL. With V trimmed by 1 base and J by 1 base, 6 bases remained unmatched. Here immunoSEQ multiplex PCR was the method, and the copy in TCRdb shows in-frame clones only, minus some. The data contain about 79,000 clones, approximately 78% of them seen just once; the ten biggest clones take up less than 6.5%. Sequenced material: peripheral blood, taken 44 weeks after starting pembrolizumab. The chain is built from TRBV4-1 and TRBJ2-1; 8 bases fit TRBD2. The source of this sequence is an adult with mismatch repair-deficient cancer. The CDR3 is CASSQVLAAVSYNEQFF. In DNA form, the CDR3 reads TGCGCCAGCAGCCAAGTACTAGCGGCCGTTTCCTACAATGAGCAGTTCTTC.